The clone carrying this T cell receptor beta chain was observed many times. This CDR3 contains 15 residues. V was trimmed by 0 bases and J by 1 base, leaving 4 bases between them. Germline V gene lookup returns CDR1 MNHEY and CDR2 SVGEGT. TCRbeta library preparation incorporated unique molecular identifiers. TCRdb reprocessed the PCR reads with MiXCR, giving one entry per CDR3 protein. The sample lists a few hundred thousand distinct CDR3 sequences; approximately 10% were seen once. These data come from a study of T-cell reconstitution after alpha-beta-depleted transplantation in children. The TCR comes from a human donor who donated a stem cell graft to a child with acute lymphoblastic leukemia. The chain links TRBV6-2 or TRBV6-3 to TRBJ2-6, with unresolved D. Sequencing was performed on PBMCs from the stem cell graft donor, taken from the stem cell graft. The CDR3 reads CASSYSGSGANVLTF. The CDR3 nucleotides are TGTGCCAGCAGTTACTCGGGGTCTGGGGCCAACGTCCTGACTTTC.